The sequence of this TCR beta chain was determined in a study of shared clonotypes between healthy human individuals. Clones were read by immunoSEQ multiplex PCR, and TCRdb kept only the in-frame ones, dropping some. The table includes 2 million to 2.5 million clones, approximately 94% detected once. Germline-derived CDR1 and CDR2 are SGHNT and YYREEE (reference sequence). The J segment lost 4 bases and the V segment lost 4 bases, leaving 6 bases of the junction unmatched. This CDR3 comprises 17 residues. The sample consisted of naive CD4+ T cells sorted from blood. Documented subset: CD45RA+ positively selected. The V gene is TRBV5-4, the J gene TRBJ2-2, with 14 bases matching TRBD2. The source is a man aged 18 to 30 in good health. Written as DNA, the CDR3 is TGTGCCAGCAGCCTCCGACTAGCGGGGGGGCCCACCGGGGAGCTGTTTTTT. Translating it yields CASSLRLAGGPTGELFF.